Listed below are T cell receptor beta chains from one sample, sequenced in a study of blood T cell repertoires in COVID-19. Repertoires were generated with immunoSEQ multiplex PCR, while TCRdb's copy carries only in-frame clones and drops some. The data show about 180,000 clones, just over 85% seen once. The specimen was peripheral blood. These receptors were taken from a man aged 45-65 years with active or convalescent COVID-19. CDR3s include the opening cysteine and the closing phenylalanine or tryptophan. The order of the fields is clone size, V gene, D gene, J gene, CDR3 protein, CDR3 DNA. A D gene is named only where the DNA matches it firmly. Expanded clones get a size class; other rows say once, few or many, or leave the size out.

clone_size: once; v_call: TRBV24-1; d_call: -; j_call: TRBJ2-1; cdr3_aa: CATTGWVDNEQFF; cdr3_nt: TGTGCCACCACAGGGTGGGTGGACAATGAGCAGTTCTTC
clone_size: -; v_call: TRBV30; d_call: -; j_call: TRBJ2-5; cdr3_aa: CAWTGYETQYF; cdr3_nt: TGTGCCTGGACAGGGTACGAGACCCAGTACTTC
clone_size: -; v_call: TRBV3-1/TRBV3-2; d_call: -; j_call: TRBJ1-1; cdr3_aa: CASSDGGGPEAFF; cdr3_nt: TGTGCCAGCAGCGATGGGGGGGGGCCTGAAGCTTTCTTT
clone_size: -; v_call: TRBV2; d_call: -; j_call: TRBJ2-3; cdr3_aa: CASSDMTSFTTDTQYF; cdr3_nt: TGTGCCAGCAGTGACATGACTAGTTTTACCACAGATACGCAGTATTTT
clone_size: -; v_call: TRBV5-6; d_call: TRBD2; j_call: TRBJ2-1; cdr3_aa: CASSPNLAGAYNEQFF; cdr3_nt: TGTGCCAGCAGCCCCAATCTAGCGGGGGCCTACAATGAGCAGTTCTTC
clone_size: -; v_call: TRBV6-5; d_call: -; j_call: TRBJ2-7; cdr3_aa: CASSRGGGAYEQYF; cdr3_nt: TGTGCCAGCAGTAGGGGGGGAGGGGCGTACGAGCAGTACTTC
clone_size: -; v_call: TRBV19; d_call: -; j_call: TRBJ1-5; cdr3_aa: CATRGQLHSNQPQHF; cdr3_nt: TGTGCCACCAGGGGCCAGCTACATAGCAATCAGCCCCAGCATTTT
clone_size: -; v_call: TRBV2; d_call: -; j_call: TRBJ1-2; cdr3_aa: CASSEEFWAGGAEGYGYTF; cdr3_nt: TGTGCCAGCAGTGAAGAGTTTTGGGCCGGGGGGGCGGAGGGCTATGGCTACACCTTC
clone_size: -; v_call: TRBV3-1/TRBV3-2; d_call: -; j_call: TRBJ1-1; cdr3_aa: CASSLQWNTEAFF; cdr3_nt: TGTGCCAGCAGCCTACAATGGAACACTGAAGCTTTCTTT
clone_size: once; v_call: TRBV12-3/TRBV12-4; d_call: TRBD1; j_call: TRBJ2-1; cdr3_aa: CASRQGSMEFF; cdr3_nt: TGTGCCAGCAGACAGGGGTCTATGGAGTTCTTC
clone_size: once; v_call: TRBV6-6; d_call: -; j_call: TRBJ2-1; cdr3_aa: CATGSSYNEQFF; cdr3_nt: TGTGCCACCGGGTCCTCCTACAATGAGCAGTTCTTC
clone_size: many; v_call: TRBV28; d_call: TRBD1; j_call: TRBJ2-7; cdr3_aa: CASSFLGTRDRDYEQYF; cdr3_nt: TGTGCCAGCAGTTTTCTGGGGACCCGGGACAGGGACTACGAGCAGTACTTC
clone_size: -; v_call: TRBV6-5; d_call: -; j_call: TRBJ2-7; cdr3_aa: CASSPRASEQYF; cdr3_nt: TGTGCCAGCAGCCCCAGGGCCTCCGAGCAGTACTTC
clone_size: -; v_call: TRBV28; d_call: -; j_call: TRBJ1-3; cdr3_aa: CASSLRQTGNTIYF; cdr3_nt: TGTGCCAGCAGTTTAAGACAAACCGGAAACACCATATATTTT
clone_size: once; v_call: TRBV2; d_call: TRBD1; j_call: TRBJ2-5; cdr3_aa: CASSPQGAWQETQYF; cdr3_nt: TGTGCCAGCAGTCCCCAGGGGGCTTGGCAAGAGACCCAGTACTTC
clone_size: -; v_call: TRBV10-3; d_call: TRBD1; j_call: TRBJ2-7; cdr3_aa: CAISEKQGANDEQYF; cdr3_nt: TGTGCCATCAGTGAGAAACAGGGGGCGAATGACGAGCAGTACTTC
clone_size: -; v_call: TRBV6-8; d_call: -; j_call: TRBJ1-2; cdr3_aa: CASKLYGYTF; cdr3_nt: TGTGCCAGCAAGCTCTATGGCTACACCTTC
clone_size: -; v_call: TRBV9; d_call: -; j_call: TRBJ2-2; cdr3_aa: CASSPGLSGTTGELFF; cdr3_nt: TGTGCCAGCAGCCCGGGACTCTCGGGGACCACCGGGGAGCTGTTTTTT
clone_size: -; v_call: TRBV29-1; d_call: TRBD1; j_call: TRBJ1-5; cdr3_aa: CSVRDSSNQPQHF; cdr3_nt: TGCAGCGTCCGGGACAGTAGCAATCAGCCCCAGCATTTT
clone_size: -; v_call: TRBV6-5; d_call: -; j_call: TRBJ2-1; cdr3_aa: CASSYSSAGRPEQFF; cdr3_nt: TGTGCCAGCAGTTACTCATCAGCGGGCCGGCCGGAGCAGTTCTTC
clone_size: -; v_call: TRBV6-5; d_call: -; j_call: TRBJ1-2; cdr3_aa: CASLGETNYGYTF; cdr3_nt: TGTGCCAGTTTGGGAGAGACTAACTATGGCTACACCTTC
clone_size: -; v_call: TRBV15; d_call: -; j_call: TRBJ2-1; cdr3_aa: CATRPSSSYNEQFF; cdr3_nt: TGTGCCACCAGGCCCTCTAGCTCCTACAATGAGCAGTTCTTC
clone_size: -; v_call: TRBV11-2; d_call: TRBD1; j_call: TRBJ2-7; cdr3_aa: CASSLGGQGGEQYF; cdr3_nt: TGTGCCAGCAGCTTAGGGGGACAGGGCGGAGAGCAGTACTTC
clone_size: -; v_call: TRBV20-1; d_call: TRBD1; j_call: TRBJ2-7; cdr3_aa: CSASRTGGFNEQYF; cdr3_nt: TGCAGTGCTAGTAGGACAGGGGGTTTCAACGAGCAGTACTTC
clone_size: -; v_call: TRBV7-9; d_call: -; j_call: TRBJ1-2; cdr3_aa: CASRQDTPGAYGYTF; cdr3_nt: TGTGCCAGCAGACAAGACACCCCAGGGGCCTATGGCTACACCTTC
clone_size: -; v_call: TRBV30; d_call: -; j_call: TRBJ1-6; cdr3_aa: CAWKRFENSPLHF; cdr3_nt: TGTGCCTGGAAGAGGTTTGAGAATTCACCCCTCCACTTT
clone_size: -; v_call: TRBV18; d_call: -; j_call: TRBJ2-1; cdr3_aa: CASSPRTEYNEQFF; cdr3_nt: TGTGCCAGCTCACCCAGGACAGAATACAATGAGCAGTTCTTC
clone_size: -; v_call: TRBV5-1; d_call: TRBD1; j_call: TRBJ1-2; cdr3_aa: CASSSTGGEQSDYGYTF; cdr3_nt: TGCGCCAGCAGCTCAACAGGGGGGGAACAGTCCGACTATGGCTACACCTTC
clone_size: -; v_call: TRBV7-2; d_call: -; j_call: TRBJ1-1; cdr3_aa: CASSPTGNTEAFF; cdr3_nt: TGTGCCAGCAGTCCAACAGGGAACACTGAAGCTTTCTTT
clone_size: -; v_call: TRBV6-4; d_call: -; j_call: TRBJ2-7; cdr3_aa: CASREEGLPNYEQYF; cdr3_nt: TGTGCCAGCAGAGAGGAGGGACTTCCTAACTACGAGCAGTACTTC